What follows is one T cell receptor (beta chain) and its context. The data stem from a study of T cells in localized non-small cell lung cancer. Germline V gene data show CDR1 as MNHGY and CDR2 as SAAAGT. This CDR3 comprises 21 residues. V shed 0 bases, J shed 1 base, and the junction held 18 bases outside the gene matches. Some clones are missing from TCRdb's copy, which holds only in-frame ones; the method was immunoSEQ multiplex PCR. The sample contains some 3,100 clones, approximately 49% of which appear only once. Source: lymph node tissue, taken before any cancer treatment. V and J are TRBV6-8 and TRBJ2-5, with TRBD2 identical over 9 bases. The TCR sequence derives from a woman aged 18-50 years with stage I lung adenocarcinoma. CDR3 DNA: TGTGCCAGCAGTTACTCGACCAAAGTACGCGGGAGGGCCCTTCGCCAAGAGACCCAGTACTTC. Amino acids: CASSYSTKVRGRALRQETQYF.